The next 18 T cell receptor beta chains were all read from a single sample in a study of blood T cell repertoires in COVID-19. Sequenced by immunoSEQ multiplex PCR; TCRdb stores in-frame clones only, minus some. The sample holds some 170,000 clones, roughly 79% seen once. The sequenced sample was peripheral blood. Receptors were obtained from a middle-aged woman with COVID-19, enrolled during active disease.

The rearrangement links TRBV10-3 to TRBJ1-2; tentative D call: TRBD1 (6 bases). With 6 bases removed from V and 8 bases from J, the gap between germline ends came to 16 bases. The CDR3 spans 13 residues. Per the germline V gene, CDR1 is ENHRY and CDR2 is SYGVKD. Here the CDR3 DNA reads TGTGCCATCAGCGATGGACAGCCTGGGGGCTACACCTTC. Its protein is CAISDGQPGGYTF.

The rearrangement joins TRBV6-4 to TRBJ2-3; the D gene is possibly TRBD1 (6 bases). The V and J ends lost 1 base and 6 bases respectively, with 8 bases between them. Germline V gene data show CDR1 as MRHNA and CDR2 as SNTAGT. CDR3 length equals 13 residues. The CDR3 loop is CASSDFRGDTQYF. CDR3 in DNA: TGTGCCAGCAGTGACTTCAGGGGTGATACGCAGTATTTT.

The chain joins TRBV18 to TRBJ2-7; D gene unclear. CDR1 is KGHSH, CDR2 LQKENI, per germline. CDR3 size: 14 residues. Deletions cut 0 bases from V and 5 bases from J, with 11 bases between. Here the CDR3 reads CASSPPQLSNEQYF. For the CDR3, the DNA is TGTGCCAGCTCACCACCGCAACTAAGCAACGAGCAGTACTTC.

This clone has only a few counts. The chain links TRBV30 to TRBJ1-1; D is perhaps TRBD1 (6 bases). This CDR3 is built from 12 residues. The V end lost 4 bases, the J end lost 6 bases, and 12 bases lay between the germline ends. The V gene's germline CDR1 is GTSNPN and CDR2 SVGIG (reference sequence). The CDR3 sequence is CAWNTGLPEAFF. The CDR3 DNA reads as TGTGCCTGGAATACAGGGCTACCTGAAGCTTTCTTT.

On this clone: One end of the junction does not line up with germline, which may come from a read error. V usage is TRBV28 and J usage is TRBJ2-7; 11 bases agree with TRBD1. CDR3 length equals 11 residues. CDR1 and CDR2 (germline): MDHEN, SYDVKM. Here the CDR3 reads CASRTLGQGDF. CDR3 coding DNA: TGTGCCAGCAGGACCTTGGGACAGGGGGATTTC. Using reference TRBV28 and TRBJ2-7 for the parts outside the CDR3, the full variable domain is DVKVTQSSRYLVKRTGEKVFLECVQDMDHENMFWYRQDPGLGLRLIYFSYDVKMKEKGDIPEGYSVSREKKERFSLILESASTNQTSMYLCASRTLGQGDFGPGTRLTVT.

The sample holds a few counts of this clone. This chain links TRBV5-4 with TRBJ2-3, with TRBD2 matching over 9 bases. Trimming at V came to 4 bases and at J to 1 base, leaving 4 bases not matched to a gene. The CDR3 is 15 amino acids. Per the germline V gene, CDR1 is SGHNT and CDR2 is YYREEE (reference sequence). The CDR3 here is CASSPPSGGTDTQYF. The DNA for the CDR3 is TGTGCCAGCAGCCCTCCTAGCGGGGGCACAGATACGCAGTATTTT.

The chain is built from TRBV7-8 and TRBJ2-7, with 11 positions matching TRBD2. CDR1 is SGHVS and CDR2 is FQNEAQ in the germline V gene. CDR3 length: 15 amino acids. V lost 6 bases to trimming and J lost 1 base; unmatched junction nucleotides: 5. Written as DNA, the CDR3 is TGTGCCAGCAGTCCGACTAGCGGGGTATCCTACGAGCAGTACGTC. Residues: CASSPTSGVSYEQYV.

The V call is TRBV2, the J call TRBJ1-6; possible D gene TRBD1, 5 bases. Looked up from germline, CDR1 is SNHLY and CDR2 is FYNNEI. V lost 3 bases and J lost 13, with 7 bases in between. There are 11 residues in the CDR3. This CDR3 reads CASSEGPPLHF. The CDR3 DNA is TGTGCCAGCAGTGAGGGGCCGCCCCTCCACTTT. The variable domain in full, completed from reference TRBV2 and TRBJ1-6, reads EPEVTQTPSHQVTQMGQEVILRCVPISNHLYFYWYRQILGQKVEFLVSFYNNEISEKSEIFDDQFSVERPDGSNFTLKIRSTKLEDSAMYFCASSEGPPLHFGNGTRLTVT.

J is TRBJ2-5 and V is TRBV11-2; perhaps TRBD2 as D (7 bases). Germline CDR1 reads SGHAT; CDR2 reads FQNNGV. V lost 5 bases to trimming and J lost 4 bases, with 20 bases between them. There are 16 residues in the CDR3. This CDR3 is CASSRGGVIQGETQYF. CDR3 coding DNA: TGTGCCAGCAGCCGAGGGGGGGTAATACAAGGAGAGACCCAGTACTTC.

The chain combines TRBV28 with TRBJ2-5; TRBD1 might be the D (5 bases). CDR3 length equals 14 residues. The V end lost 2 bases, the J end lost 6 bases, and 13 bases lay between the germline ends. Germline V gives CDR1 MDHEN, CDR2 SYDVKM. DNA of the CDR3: TGTGCCAGCAGTTTAGTGGGGCCCGTAAAGACCCAGTACTTC. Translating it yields CASSLVGPVKTQYF.

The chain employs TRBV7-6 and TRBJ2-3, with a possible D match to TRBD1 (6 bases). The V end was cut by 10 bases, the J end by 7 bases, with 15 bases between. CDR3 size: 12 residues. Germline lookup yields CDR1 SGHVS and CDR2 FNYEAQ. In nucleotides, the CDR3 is TGTGCCACAGGGGCTTCCAGGAATACGCAGTATTTT. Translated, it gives CATGASRNTQYF. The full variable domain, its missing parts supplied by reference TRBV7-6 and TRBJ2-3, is GAGVSQSPRYKVTKRGQDVALRCDPISGHVSLYWYRQALGQGPEFLTYFNYEAQQDKSGLPNDRFSAERPEGSISTLTIQRTEQRDSAMYRCATGASRNTQYFGPGTRLTVL.

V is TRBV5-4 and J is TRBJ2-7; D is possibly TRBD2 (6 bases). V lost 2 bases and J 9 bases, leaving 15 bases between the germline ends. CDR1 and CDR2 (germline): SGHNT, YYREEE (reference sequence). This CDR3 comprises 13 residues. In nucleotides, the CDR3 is TGTGCCAGCAGCTTCGTGGAGGGGAAAGGGCAGTACTTC. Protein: CASSFVEGKGQYF.

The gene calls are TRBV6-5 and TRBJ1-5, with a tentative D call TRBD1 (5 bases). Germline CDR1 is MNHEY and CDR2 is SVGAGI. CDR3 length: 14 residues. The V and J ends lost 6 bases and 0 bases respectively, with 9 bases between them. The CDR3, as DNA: TGTGCCAGCAGGCAGGGTTTTAGCAATCAGCCCCAGCATTTT. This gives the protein CASRQGFSNQPQHF.

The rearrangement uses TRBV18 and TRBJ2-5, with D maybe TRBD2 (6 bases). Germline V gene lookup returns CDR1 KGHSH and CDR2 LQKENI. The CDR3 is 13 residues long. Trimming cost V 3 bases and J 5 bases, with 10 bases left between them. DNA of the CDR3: TGTGCCAGCTCACCTGGCGGGGAGGAGACCCAGTACTTC. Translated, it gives CASSPGGEETQYF.

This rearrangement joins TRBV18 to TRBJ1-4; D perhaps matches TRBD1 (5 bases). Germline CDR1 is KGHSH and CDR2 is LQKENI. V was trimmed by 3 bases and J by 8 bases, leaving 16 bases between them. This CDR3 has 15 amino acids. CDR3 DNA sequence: TGTGCCAGCTCACCTATCGGGGGAGTGGTAGAAAAACTGTTTTTT. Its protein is CASSPIGGVVEKLFF.

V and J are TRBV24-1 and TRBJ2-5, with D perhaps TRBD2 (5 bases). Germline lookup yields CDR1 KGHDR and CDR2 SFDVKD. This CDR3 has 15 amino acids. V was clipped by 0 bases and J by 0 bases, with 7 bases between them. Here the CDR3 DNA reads TGTGCCACCAGTGATTTGATTAGCGACCAAGAGACCCAGTACTTC. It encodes CATSDLISDQETQYF.

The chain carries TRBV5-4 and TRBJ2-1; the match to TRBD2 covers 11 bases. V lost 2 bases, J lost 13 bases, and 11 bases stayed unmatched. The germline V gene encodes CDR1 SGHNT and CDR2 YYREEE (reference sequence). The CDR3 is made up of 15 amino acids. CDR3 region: CASSLPDTSGSPQFF. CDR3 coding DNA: TGTGCCAGCAGCTTACCCGACACTAGCGGGAGTCCCCAGTTCTTC.

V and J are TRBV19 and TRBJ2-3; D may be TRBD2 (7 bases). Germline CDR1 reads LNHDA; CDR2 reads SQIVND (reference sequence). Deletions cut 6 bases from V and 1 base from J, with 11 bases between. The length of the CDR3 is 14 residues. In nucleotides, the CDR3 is TGTGCCAGTAGAACAGGGAGGGGCACAGATACGCAGTATTTT. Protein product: CASRTGRGTDTQYF.